A selection of T cell receptor beta chains follows, all from one sample in a study of identical twins. MiXCR, applied by TCRdb to the 5' RACE reads, yields one record per CDR3 protein. The sample holds about 260,000 distinct CDR3 sequences, 5.5% to 7% seen once. These same records also appear under a second study, on yellow fever vaccine responses in identical twins.

Source material: memory (CD45RO+) T cells sorted from blood. The receptors shown here come from a young woman in good health. Both conserved end residues are part of each CDR3. The D gene is left open where the match is weak. Not all rows give a size; the values are once, few, many and, for expanded clones, a class.

v_gene,abundance,j_gene,d_gene,CDR3nt,CDR3aa
TRBV20-1,few,TRBJ2-4,NA,TGCAGTGCTCTTAGCGGTCTAGCCAAAAACATTCAGTACTTC,CSALSGLAKNIQYF
TRBV24-1,few,TRBJ2-7,NA,TGTGCCACCAGTGACCCCGGGGCAGACGATCCCTACGAGCAGTACTTC,CATSDPGADDPYEQYF
TRBV4-2,few,TRBJ2-1,NA,TGTGCCAGCAGCCAAGAAGGTTATGCGACCTCCTACAATGAGCAGTTCTTC,CASSQEGYATSYNEQFF
TRBV6-5,many,TRBJ1-1,TRBD1,TGTGCCAGCAGTTTACAGGGGGGTGGCACTGAAGCTTTCTTT,CASSLQGGGTEAFF
TRBV11-2,NA,TRBJ2-5,NA,TGTGCCAGCAGCCCCCGGGCCGGAGGAGAGACCCAGTACTTC,CASSPRAGGETQYF
TRBV20-1,few,TRBJ1-6,TRBD1,TGCAGTGCTAGACTACCGGGACAGGGGTATTCACCCCTCCACTTT,CSARLPGQGYSPLHF
TRBV5-1,many,TRBJ1-3,NA,TGCGCCAGCAGCGTGGACAGCTCTGGAAACACCATATATTTT,CASSVDSSGNTIYF
TRBV19,NA,TRBJ2-1,NA,TGTGCCAGTAGTGGGGGTAACAGGGGACTTTACAATGAGCAGTTCTTC,CASSGGNRGLYNEQFF
TRBV20-1,many,TRBJ2-7,NA,TGCAGTGCTAGAGATCTAGGCGGGTACGAGCAGTACTTC,CSARDLGGYEQYF
TRBV7-9,many,TRBJ2-3,TRBD2,TGTGCCAGCAGCTTTTCTCCTAGCGGACACGACGATACGCAGTATTTT,CASSFSPSGHDDTQYF
TRBV3-1,few,TRBJ2-5,TRBD1,TGTGCCAGCAGCCAAGAGGGTCGGACAGGGGTAATTCAAGAGACCCAGTACTTC,CASSQEGRTGVIQETQYF
TRBV27,few,TRBJ2-7,TRBD1,TGTGCCAGCAGTTTTTCTCCGGGACAGCGAGGGGATTACGAGCAGTACTTC,CASSFSPGQRGDYEQYF
TRBV12-3/TRBV12-4,many,TRBJ2-7,TRBD1,TGTGCCAGCAGTCAGGACAGGACCTACGAGCAGTACTTC,CASSQDRTYEQYF
TRBV5-1,many,TRBJ2-1,TRBD1,TGCGCCAGCAGCACCCAAGCCGGGACAGGGGTGTACAATGAGCAGTTCTTC,CASSTQAGTGVYNEQFF
TRBV19,few,TRBJ2-3,TRBD2,TGTGCCAGTAGTTCTAGCGGGGGGATAGATACGCAGTATTTT,CASSSSGGIDTQYF
TRBV5-4,few,TRBJ2-1,NA,TGTGCCAGCAGCCCTAGCAAGAGGGATCCCTACAATGAGCAGTTCTTC,CASSPSKRDPYNEQFF
TRBV7-9,NA,TRBJ2-1,NA,TGTGCCAGCAGCTTGGACTACTCCTACAATGAGCAGTTCTTC,CASSLDYSYNEQFF
TRBV3-1,NA,TRBJ2-2,TRBD1,TGTGCCAGCAGCCATAGGGACAGGGGAACCGGGGAGCTGTTTTTT,CASSHRDRGTGELFF
TRBV20-1,few,TRBJ2-3,NA,TGCAGTGCTAGTTGGACAGATACGCAGTATTTT,CSASWTDTQYF
TRBV7-8,few,TRBJ2-1,NA,TGTGCCAGCAGCTTAGGGGGGGTATGGGAGCAGTTCTTC,CASSLGGVWEQFF
TRBV20-1,NA,TRBJ1-2,NA,TGCAGTGCTAGCCATACGCCTAGGGGCTACACCTTC,CSASHTPRGYTF
TRBV11-2,NA,TRBJ2-3,NA,TGTGCCAGCAGCCCCCTGGGGTTGGGCGGAACAGATACGCAGTATTTT,CASSPLGLGGTDTQYF
TRBV5-5,NA,TRBJ2-1,TRBD1,TGTGCCAGCAGCTTCGGACAGGGACAAGGTGAGCAGTTCTTC,CASSFGQGQGEQFF
TRBV5-5,NA,TRBJ1-6,TRBD1,TGTGCCAGCAGCTTGCCCCGACAGGGGTCCTATAATTCACCCCTCCACTTT,CASSLPRQGSYNSPLHF
TRBV3-1,many,TRBJ2-1,TRBD2,TGTGCCAGCACCCTACTAGCGGGAGGTATCTACAATGAGCAGTTCTTC,CASTLLAGGIYNEQFF
TRBV29-1,many,TRBJ2-3,NA,TGCAGCGTTGGCCCCCAGTTGGATACGCAGTATTTT,CSVGPQLDTQYF
TRBV6-1,many,TRBJ1-1,NA,TGTGCCAGCAGTGAAGGCCTAGGGGGTATCACTGAAGCTTTCTTT,CASSEGLGGITEAFF
TRBV3-1,few,TRBJ2-5,NA,TGTGCCAGCAGCCAAGGGGCCGCGGGGACCCAGTACTTC,CASSQGAAGTQYF
TRBV24-1,many,TRBJ1-2,NA,TGTGCCACCAGTGATTTTGCCCTTAACTATGGCTACACCTTC,CATSDFALNYGYTF
TRBV19,NA,TRBJ1-4,NA,TGTGCCACGCGCGGGGGTAATGAAAAACTGTTTTTT,CATRGGNEKLFF
TRBV29-1,many,TRBJ1-1,NA,TGCAGCTCAGCAGGGAGTTGGAACACTGAAGCTTTCTTT,CSSAGSWNTEAFF
TRBV20-1,few,TRBJ2-4,NA,TGCAGTGCTAGAGATAATGGCCCGACAGGACTAGCCAAAAACATTCAGTACTTC,CSARDNGPTGLAKNIQYF
TRBV7-9,few,TRBJ1-2,NA,TGTGCCAGCAGCCCCCCAACAGGGAACTATGGCTACACCTTC,CASSPPTGNYGYTF
TRBV2,NA,TRBJ2-3,TRBD1,TGTGCCAGCAGGTACCCGACAGGGACGGGCACAGATACGCAGTATTTT,CASRYPTGTGTDTQYF
TRBV14,NA,TRBJ1-3,NA,TGTGCCAGCAGCCAAGTGGAGAAGGGGCACTCTGGAAACACCATATATTTT,CASSQVEKGHSGNTIYF
TRBV2,few,TRBJ2-1,NA,TGTGCCAGCAGGAGAACAGGTTACAATGAGCAGTTCTTC,CASRRTGYNEQFF
TRBV12-3/TRBV12-4,few,TRBJ2-1,TRBD1,TGTGCCAGCAATATCCGGGACAGGGCCCATGAGCAGTTCTTC,CASNIRDRAHEQFF
TRBV14,many,TRBJ1-1,TRBD1,TGTGCCAGCAGCTCAGGGGGCACTGAAGCTTTCTTT,CASSSGGTEAFF
TRBV6-1,many,TRBJ2-1,TRBD2,TGTGCCAGCAGTGACAGACTAGCGGGATACAATGAGCAGTTCTTC,CASSDRLAGYNEQFF
TRBV5-1,many,TRBJ2-5,TRBD1,TGCGCCAGCAGCTCGACCGGACAGGCCGTGCGACAAGAGACCCAGTACTTC,CASSSTGQAVRQETQYF
TRBV6-5,NA,TRBJ1-1,NA,TGTGCCAGCAGTAGCTCGGAGAACACTGAAGCTTTCTTT,CASSSSENTEAFF
TRBV2,few,TRBJ2-1,NA,TGTGCCAGCGAGTCGGGGCAAACTTACAATGAGCAGTTCTTC,CASESGQTYNEQFF
TRBV12-3/TRBV12-4,many,TRBJ2-1,NA,TGTGCCAGCAGTTTATCCCAGGGTATAAGCCATGAGCAGTTCTTC,CASSLSQGISHEQFF
TRBV4-2,many,TRBJ2-5,TRBD2,TGTGCCAGCAGCCAAGGGATGGCGGGGGGATCCCAAGAGACCCAGTACTTC,CASSQGMAGGSQETQYF
TRBV11-2,many,TRBJ1-1,NA,TGTGCCAGCAGCTCCCAGGGCCCGAACACTGAAGCTTTCTTT,CASSSQGPNTEAFF
TRBV3-1,NA,TRBJ2-3,NA,TGTGCCAGCAGGCCGAGGGGAACAGATACGCAGTATTTT,CASRPRGTDTQYF
TRBV6-2/TRBV6-3,NA,TRBJ2-1,NA,TGTGCCAGCAGTTACTTCGCCTGGGGTGAGCAGTTCTTC,CASSYFAWGEQFF
TRBV7-9,NA,TRBJ2-1,TRBD2,TGTGCCAGCAGCTTAGACGGAGCGGGAGGGCTGGAGCAGTTCTTC,CASSLDGAGGLEQFF
TRBV12-3/TRBV12-4,many,TRBJ1-3,NA,TGTGCCAGCAGTCCCCTTACAGGGTCTGGAAACACCATATATTTT,CASSPLTGSGNTIYF
TRBV4-2,many,TRBJ1-1,NA,TGTGCCAGCAGCCAAGATTGGACGCGGGATGAAGCTTTCTTT,CASSQDWTRDEAFF